The T cell receptor (beta chain) described here comes from a study of T cells in Graves' hyperthyroidism and ophthalmopathy. This CDR3 has 13 amino acids. Looked up from germline, CDR1 is SNHLY and CDR2 is FYNNEI. Trimming removed 4 bases at V and 3 bases at J, with 9 bases between. Study-wide findings and caveats: Researchers report that a 13 V-J model separated ophthalmopathy from stable hyperthyroidism.

The source material, RNA transcripts, was used to amplify TCR beta CDR3 regions. Researchers ran a first-round RT-PCR on the TCR CDR3 using the HTBI primer set. TCRdb analysed the multiplex PCR reads with MiXCR anew, one entry per CDR3 protein. The profile covers 540,000 or so distinct CDR3 sequences, with less than 20% appearing a single time and around 6.6% taken by the ten largest. This clonotype was counted ten times or more. What it binds is not known. The source is a woman in her thirties with Graves' hyperthyroidism. Sequencing was carried out using blood. The chain has TRBV2 and TRBJ1-2; TRBD1 is a possible D gene (5 bases). The CDR3 sequence is CASSGGRDYGYTF. The CDR3 coding sequence is TGTGCCAGCAGTGGGGGGAGAGACTATGGCTACACCTTC.